This T cell receptor (beta chain) was recovered during a study of blood T cell repertoires in COVID-19. Study-level background: The analysed material was cDNA or gDNA that came from T cells, B-cell-depleted T cells, or PBMCs.

Method: immunoSEQ multiplex PCR; TCRdb's copy keeps in-frame clones and lacks some. The sample lists 300,000 to 350,000 clones; about 86% were seen once. The CDR3 covers 12 residues. CDR1 and CDR2 from the germline V gene are SGHRS and YFSETQ. V was clipped by 5 bases and J by 2 bases, with 8 bases between them. The clonotype was recovered from a man aged 30 to 39 with active or convalescent COVID-19. The source material was peripheral blood. The chain carries TRBV5-1 and TRBJ2-7; tentative D call: TRBD2 (6 bases). The CDR3 nucleotides are TGCGCCAGCAGTGGGGGGACCTACGAGCAGTACTTC. Translation: CASSGGTYEQYF.